Sequencing of this T cell receptor beta chain was carried out in a study of OX40 agonist ivuxolimab in advanced cancers. V shed 7 bases, J shed 8 bases, and the junction held 10 bases outside the gene matches. Germline assignment: CDR1 ENHRY and CDR2 SYGVKD. The CDR3 spans 15 residues. Findings of the study overall: At 0.1 to 3.0 mg/kg, clonal expansion of CD4+ and CD8+ blood T cells had occurred by week 6.

On this clone itself: As yet, its antigen is unknown.

This table comes from immunoSEQ multiplex PCR, and its TCRdb copy is limited to in-frame clones, with some not included. The table records roughly 18,000 clones, about 84% of them present only once. The specimen was CD4+ or CD8+ T cells sorted from blood, collected in a trial of the OX40 agonist ivuxolimab. This chain links TRBV10-3 with TRBJ2-1, with 11 bases identical to TRBD2. The TCR sequence derives from an adult with an advanced solid tumor such as melanoma, head and neck, liver or kidney cancer. CDR3 amino acids: CAIKGGLAEDDEQFF. In DNA form, the CDR3 reads TGTGCCATCAAGGGGGGACTAGCGGAAGACGATGAGCAGTTCTTC.